This T cell receptor beta chain was recorded in a study of shared clonotypes between healthy human individuals. The naive CD8 subset, CD45RO-negative cells positively selected for CCR7, excluded terminally differentiated effector memory CD45RA+ cells. Authors' methods: ImmunoSEQ supplied junction-only sequences lacking quality scores, so filtering was different. Sequenced by immunoSEQ multiplex PCR; TCRdb stores in-frame clones only, minus some. V and J calls plus clone size are reproduced from that table; the DNA served to infer D and trimming. The sample contains some 1,900,000 clones, roughly 94% of which appear only once. Germline-derived CDR1 and CDR2 are SGHRS and YFSETQ. Trimming left V 5 bases short and J 6 bases short, with 15 bases between. This CDR3 region has 15 residues. General observations from the study: How much donors shared clonotypes was expected to be affected by sequencing depth. The study found about 5% of naive CD4 clonotypes shared across a handful of donors. Among non-shared clonotypes, generation probabilities were lower than among those shared by all four donors.

This clone was observed once. Its specificity is not known. Specimen: naive CD8+ T cells sorted from blood. This sequence originates from a man younger than 35 in good health. The V gene is TRBV5-1, the J gene TRBJ1-6; D remains ambiguous. As DNA, the CDR3 is TGCGCCAGCAGTCCCGAGTCGGCAGGTAATTCACCCCTCCACTTT. The encoded protein is CASSPESAGNSPLHF.